This T cell receptor (beta chain) was obtained from a study of T cell responses to AZD1222 COVID-19 vaccine. General study results and limits: In a largely white British group with more females than males, clonal diversity was possibly underestimated. Across spike, vaccine-associated CD4 TCRs were found, dominant at 160-218 and 743-854. Just a handful of AZD1222 recipients were seropositive at baseline.

The V end lost 0 bases, the J end lost 4 bases, and 11 bases lay between the germline ends. CDR1 is SGHDT, CDR2 YYEEEE, per germline. The CDR3 covers 15 residues. Data came from immunoSEQ multiplex PCR; TCRdb stores just in-frame clones and leaves some out. The repertoire holds around 200,000 clones, with about 91% as singletons. Regarding this clone: What it recognizes is unknown.

The sample consisted of peripheral blood, taken on day 0 of AZD1222 vaccination. V gene TRBV5-6 combines with J gene TRBJ2-4; D might be TRBD1 (6 bases). The TCR was taken from an adult in good health. CDR3 in amino acids: CASSLGRGDKNIQYF. In DNA, the CDR3 is TGTGCCAGCAGCTTGGGCAGGGGAGATAAAAACATTCAGTACTTC. Using reference TRBV5-6 and TRBJ2-4 for the parts outside the CDR3, the full variable domain is DAGVTQSPTHLIKTRGQQVTLRCSPKSGHDTVSWYQQALGQGPQFIFQYYEEEERQRGNFPDRFSGHQFPNYSSELNVNALLLGDSALYLCASSLGRGDKNIQYFGAGTRLSVL.